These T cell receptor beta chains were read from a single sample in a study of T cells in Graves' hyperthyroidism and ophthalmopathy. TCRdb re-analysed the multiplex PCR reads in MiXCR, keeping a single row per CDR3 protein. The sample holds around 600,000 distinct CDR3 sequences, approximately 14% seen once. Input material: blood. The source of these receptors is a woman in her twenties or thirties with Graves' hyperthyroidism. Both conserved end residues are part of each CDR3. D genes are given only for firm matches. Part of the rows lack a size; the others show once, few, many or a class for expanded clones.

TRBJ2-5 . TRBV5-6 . CASSLFRGFQQETQYF TGTGCCAGCAGCTTGTTCCGGGGGTTTCAGCAAGAGACCCAGTACTTC
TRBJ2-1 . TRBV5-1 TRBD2 CASSSSLAGTYNEQFF TGCGCCAGCAGCTCCTCACTAGCGGGGACATACAATGAGCAGTTCTTC
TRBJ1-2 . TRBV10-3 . CASSSSLDKPEANYGYTF TGTGCCAGCTCTTCCTCCCTTGACAAACCAGAAGCTAACTATGGCTACACCTTC
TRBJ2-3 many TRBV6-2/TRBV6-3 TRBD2 CASSYLRTSGSPIDTQYF TGTGCCAGCAGTTACCTGCGGACTAGCGGGAGTCCGATAGATACGCAGTATTTT
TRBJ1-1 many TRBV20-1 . CSVESRGLNTEAFF TGCAGTGTCGAATCGCGGGGGTTGAACACTGAAGCTTTCTTT
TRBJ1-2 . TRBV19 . CASSIILGQQVNYGYTF TGTGCCAGTAGTATCATCTTGGGGCAGCAAGTAAACTATGGCTACACCTTC
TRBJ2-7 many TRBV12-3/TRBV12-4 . CASSLARAASYEQYF TGTGCCAGCAGTTTAGCTCGCGCTGCTTCCTACGAGCAGTACTTC
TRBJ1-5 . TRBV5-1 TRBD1 CASSPWDSHNQPQHF TGCGCCAGCAGCCCATGGGACAGCCACAATCAGCCCCAGCATTTT
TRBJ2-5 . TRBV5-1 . CASSLSIQETQYF TGCGCCAGCAGCCTCTCCATCCAAGAGACCCAGTACTTC
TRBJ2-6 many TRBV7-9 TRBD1 CASSTTGGGANVLTF TGTGCCAGCAGCACCACAGGGGGTGGGGCCAACGTCCTGACTTTC
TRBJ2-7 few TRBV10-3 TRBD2 CAITRTSGTYEQYF TGTGCCATCACCAGGACTAGCGGGACCTACGAGCAGTACTTC
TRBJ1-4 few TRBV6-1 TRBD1 CASSSRTGVEKLFF TGTGCCAGCAGTTCTAGGACAGGGGTTGAAAAACTGTTTTTT
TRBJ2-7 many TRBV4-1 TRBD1 CASSPTGIYEQYF TGCGCCAGCAGCCCGACAGGGATCTACGAGCAGTACTTC
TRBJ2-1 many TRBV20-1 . CSARKQGQFLDVDEQFF TGCAGTGCCCGTAAACAGGGTCAATTTTTAGATGTCGATGAGCAGTTCTTC
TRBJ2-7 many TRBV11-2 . CASSLHDRYEQYF TGTGCCAGCAGCCTACATGACCGCTACGAGCAGTACTTC
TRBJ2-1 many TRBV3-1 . CASSQWADNEQFF TGTGCCAGCAGCCAATGGGCCGACAATGAGCAGTTCTTC
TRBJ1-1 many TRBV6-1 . CASRRQHDTEAFF TGTGCCAGCAGGCGACAACATGACACTGAAGCTTTCTTT
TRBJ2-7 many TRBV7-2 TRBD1 CASASPTGRSYEQYF TGTGCCAGCGCATCACCGACAGGGCGATCCTACGAGCAGTACTTC
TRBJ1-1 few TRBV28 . CASKQPGHRNTEAFF TGTGCCAGCAAGCAACCGGGACACCGGAACACTGAAGCTTTCTTT
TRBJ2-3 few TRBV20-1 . CSAGLMDPRADTQYF TGCAGTGCTGGCTTAATGGACCCGCGAGCAGATACACAGTATTTT
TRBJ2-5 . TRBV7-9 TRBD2 CASRTSGETQYF TGTGCCAGCAGGACTAGCGGAGAGACCCAGTACTTC
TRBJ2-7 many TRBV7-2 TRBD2 CASSLDGTSGSNEQYF TGTGCCAGCAGCTTAGACGGGACTAGCGGGAGCAACGAGCAGTACTTC
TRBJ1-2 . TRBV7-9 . CASSLYVANYGYTF TGTGCCAGCAGCTTATACGTGGCTAACTATGGCTACACCTTC
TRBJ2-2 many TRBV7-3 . CASSREPGPNTGELFF TGTGCCAGCAGCCGCGAACCGGGACCTAACACCGGGGAGCTGTTTTTT
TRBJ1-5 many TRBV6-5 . CASSYRPGGQPQHF TGTGCCAGCAGTTACAGGCCGGGAGGTCAGCCCCAGCATTTT
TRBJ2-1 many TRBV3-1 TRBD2 CASSQAVLAGGHEQFF TGTGCCAGCAGCCAAGCCGTGTTAGCGGGAGGCCATGAGCAGTTCTTC
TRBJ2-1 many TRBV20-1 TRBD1 CSATPGQEGNEQFF TGCAGTGCTACTCCGGGACAGGAGGGGAATGAGCAGTTCTTC
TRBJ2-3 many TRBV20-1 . CSPGWRTDTQYF TGCAGCCCCGGGTGGCGGACAGATACGCAGTATTTT
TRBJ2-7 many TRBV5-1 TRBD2 CASSLAQASGIYEQYF TGCGCCAGCAGCTTGGCCCAGGCTAGCGGGATCTACGAGCAGTACTTC
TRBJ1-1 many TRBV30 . CAWSSRGSSTEAFF TGTGCCTGGAGCTCCCGCGGGAGTAGCACTGAAGCTTTCTTT
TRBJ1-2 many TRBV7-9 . CASSTRAQGSYGYTF TGTGCCAGCAGTACACGGGCTCAGGGGAGCTATGGCTACACCTTC
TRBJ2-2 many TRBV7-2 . CASSWAGGVRESGELFF TGTGCCAGCAGCTGGGCCGGCGGGGTACGGGAGTCCGGGGAGCTGTTTTTT
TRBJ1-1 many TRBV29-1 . CSATGQMNTEAFF TGCAGCGCCACTGGACAAATGAACACTGAAGCTTTCTTT
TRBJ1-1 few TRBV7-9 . CASSLLDSAFF TGTGCCAGCAGCTTACTAGACTCCGCTTTCTTT
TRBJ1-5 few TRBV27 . CASSLGGGREPQHF TGTGCCAGCAGTTTGGGTGGGGGCCGCGAGCCCCAGCATTTT
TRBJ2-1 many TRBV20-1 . CSARDIRRYGTAAGNEQFF TGCAGTGCTAGAGATATAAGGAGGTACGGGACCGCGGCAGGCAATGAGCAGTTCTTC
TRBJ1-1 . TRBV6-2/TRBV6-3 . CAGRQLVKNTEAFF TGTGCCGGAAGACAGCTCGTAAAGAACACTGAAGCTTTCTTT
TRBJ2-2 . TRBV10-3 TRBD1 CAISEGQGAGELFF TGTGCCATCAGTGAGGGACAGGGGGCCGGGGAGCTGTTTTTT
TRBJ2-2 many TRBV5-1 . CASSLDARTTGELFF TGCGCCAGCAGCTTGGATGCTCGGACCACCGGGGAGCTGTTTTTT
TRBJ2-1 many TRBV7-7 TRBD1 CASSPRQGVSLNEQFF TGTGCCAGCAGCCCTCGACAGGGTGTGTCACTCAATGAGCAGTTCTTC
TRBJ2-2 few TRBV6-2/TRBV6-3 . CASTKIIRQTRGIWNTGELFF TGTGCCAGCACCAAAATAATCCGACAAACCAGGGGAATTTGGAACACCGGGGAGCTGTTTTTT
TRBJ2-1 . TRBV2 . CASTGAMSNEQFF TGTGCCAGCACTGGAGCTATGAGCAATGAGCAGTTCTTC
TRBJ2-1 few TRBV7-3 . CASSLGITNEQFF TGTGCCAGCAGCTTAGGGATTACCAATGAGCAGTTCTTC
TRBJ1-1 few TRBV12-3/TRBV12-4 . CASSQMTGNTEAFF TGTGCCAGCAGTCAAATGACAGGGAACACTGAAGCTTTCTTT
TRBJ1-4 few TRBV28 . CASEDPTNEKLFF TGTGCCAGCGAGGACCCAACTAATGAAAAACTGTTTTTT
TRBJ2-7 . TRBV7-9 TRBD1 CASSSTHGQGSSYEQYF TGTGCCAGCAGCTCGACTCACGGACAGGGTAGCTCCTACGAGCAGTACTTC
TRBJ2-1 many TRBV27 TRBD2 CASGLAGGKGSYNEQFF TGTGCCAGTGGACTAGCGGGAGGGAAGGGCTCCTACAATGAGCAGTTCTTC
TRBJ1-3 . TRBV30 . CAWSVAAGGPGNTIYF TGTGCCTGGAGTGTAGCGGCTGGAGGGCCTGGAAACACCATATATTTT
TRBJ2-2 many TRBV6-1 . CASSYAQFNTGELFF TGTGCCAGCAGTTACGCGCAGTTTAACACCGGGGAGCTGTTTTTT
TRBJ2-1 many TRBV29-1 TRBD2 CSVAGTSGSDSYNEQFF TGCAGCGTGGCCGGGACTAGCGGGAGTGACTCCTACAATGAGCAGTTCTTC
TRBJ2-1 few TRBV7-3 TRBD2 CASSLMASGRPDNEQFF TGTGCCAGCAGCTTAATGGCTAGCGGGAGGCCGGACAATGAGCAGTTCTTC
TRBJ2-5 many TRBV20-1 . CSAELQGLETQYF TGCAGTGCTGAGCTCCAAGGATTGGAGACCCAGTACTTC
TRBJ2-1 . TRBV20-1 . CSADASYNEQFF TGCAGTGCCGACGCCTCCTACAATGAGCAGTTCTTC
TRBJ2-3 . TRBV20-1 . CSATYNVRTDTQYF TGCAGTGCGACGTATAACGTCCGCACAGATACGCAGTATTTT
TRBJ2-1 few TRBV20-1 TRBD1 CSAKRTGGDYNEQFF TGCAGTGCTAAACGAACAGGGGGTGATTACAATGAGCAGTTCTTC